This entry concerns a single T cell receptor (beta chain). Its matching antigen is unknown. The TRB libraries of cDNA were built by UMI-labeled 5' RACE. TCRdb re-called the 5' RACE reads; one entry per CDR3 protein, DNA not given. Recorded for this sample: just under 90,000 distinct CDR3 sequences. This record comes from a study of CXCR3-negative and CXCR3-positive naive CD8 T cells. Study-level findings and limits: Much lower diversity was found in memory CD8+ cells, while both naive subsets had comparably high diversity. More hydrophobic TRB CDR3s occurred in CXCR3-positive than in CXCR3-negative naive cells. Expression of CXCR3 was partially reduced after cryopreservation, and fresh PBMCs were used in most assays.

Germline V lookup: CDR1 MNHEY, CDR2 SMNVEV (reference sequence). This CDR3 is built from 12 residues. The sample taken for sequencing was naive CXCR3+ CD8+ T cells from blood. Subset given: CD45RO-CCR7+CD27+CD95- naive CD8+ T cells expressing CXCR3 (TNR3+). This TCR was recovered from a human donor in good health. Some clones in this sample may be carry-over from other donors' samples. This chain joins TRBV27 and TRBJ2-1. CDR3 in amino acids: CASSFALGEQFF.